The clone carrying this T cell receptor (beta chain) was found many times. Its target is unknown. Unique molecular identifiers were incorporated into the prepared TCRbeta library. Via MiXCR, TCRdb re-called the PCR reads, giving one row per CDR3 protein. The sample shows about 290,000 distinct CDR3 sequences, about 9.4% of them seen only once. This entry belongs to a study of T-cell reconstitution after alpha-beta-depleted transplantation in children. Study conclusions and caveats: By about two months after transplant, alpha-beta T cells reportedly arose from several hundred graft clones that had expanded. Recipient T cells and thymic progenitors that survived gave rise to the high TCRbeta diversity observed at day 60 in some patients. After one year, T-cell counts and TCRbeta diversity mostly came from new T cells.

The CDR3 has 18 amino acids. The J segment lost 3 bases and the V segment lost 1 base, leaving 9 bases of the junction unmatched. Germline-derived CDR1 and CDR2 are LNHNV and YYDKDF (reference sequence). V usage is TRBV15 and J usage is TRBJ2-2; 9 positions agree with TRBD1. Material: PBMCs, obtained before TCRalphabeta/CD19-depleted stem cell transplant. The sequence derives from a boy less than two years old with acute myeloid leukemia, due to receive a stem cell transplant. The CDR3 sequence: CATSRAPEQGAYTGELFF. CDR3 bases: TGTGCCACCAGCAGAGCCCCCGAACAGGGGGCGTACACCGGGGAGCTGTTTTTT.